Below are 12 T cell receptor beta chains sequenced from a single sample in a study of OX40 agonist ivuxolimab in advanced cancers. Sequencing was performed with immunoSEQ multiplex PCR; in TCRdb, only in-frame clones are kept and a portion is missing. Of around 66,000 clones in the sample, about 89% were seen once. The specimen comprised CD4+ or CD8+ T cells sorted from blood, sampled in a trial of the OX40 agonist ivuxolimab. Receptors were obtained from an adult with an advanced solid tumor such as melanoma, head and neck, liver or kidney cancer.

The V and J genes are TRBV29-1 and TRBJ1-4; TRBD1 aligns across 9 bases. The CDR3 totals 16 residues. CDR1 and CDR2 (germline): SQVTM, ANQGSEA. V lost 6 bases, J lost 0 bases, and 8 bases stayed unmatched. The CDR3, as DNA: TGCAGCGTCGGGGGAAGACAGGGGGCAACTAATGAAAAACTGTTTTTT. It is translated as CSVGGRQGATNEKLFF.

This clone came up once. The V gene is TRBV29-1, the J gene TRBJ2-5; perhaps TRBD1 as D (5 bases). Germline V lookup: CDR1 SQVTM, CDR2 ANQGSEA. With 1 base removed from V and 5 bases from J, the gap between germline ends came to 14 bases. The CDR3 extends over 14 amino acids. CDR3 amino acids: CSVEAGSQWETQYF. The CDR3 DNA reads as TGCAGCGTTGAAGCAGGGTCCCAATGGGAGACCCAGTACTTC.

CDR3 amino acids: CASSGGQGVDQPQHF. The DNA of the CDR3 is TGCGCCAGCAGTGGGGGACAGGGGGTCGATCAGCCCCAGCATTTT. The chain joins TRBV10-2 to TRBJ1-5; 11 nucleotides align to TRBD1. Losses at the gene ends were 4 bases for V and 5 bases for J; bases not matched to a gene: 4. The CDR3 consists of 15 residues. Germline assignment: CDR1 WSHSY and CDR2 SAAADI.

The chain joins TRBV27 to TRBJ1-2, with D tentatively TRBD1 (6 bases). V lost 6 bases to trimming and J lost 8 bases, with 19 bases between them. The germline gives CDR1 MNHEY, CDR2 SMNVEV (reference sequence). There are 14 residues in the CDR3. The CDR3 DNA follows: TGTGCCAGCAGACCCCTGGGGGGGGCAGACGGCTACACCTTC. Encoded protein: CASRPLGGADGYTF.

This chain joins TRBV18 and TRBJ1-4; 10 nucleotides match TRBD1. The germline V gene encodes CDR1 KGHSH and CDR2 LQKENI. The CDR3 extends over 17 amino acids. Unmatched junction bases numbered 13, after V lost 4 bases and J lost 8 bases. CDR3 region: CASSQTLPGTGEEKLFF. The CDR3 DNA sequence: TGTGCCAGCTCACAAACCCTACCCGGGACAGGGGAGGAAAAACTGTTTTTT.

The rearrangement links TRBV4-2 to TRBJ1-1; a weak D match, TRBD1 (6 bases). Germline CDR1 and CDR2: LGHNA and YNFKEQ. The CDR3 loop spans 16 amino acids. V lost 4 bases and J 0 bases, leaving 15 bases between the germline ends. CDR3 sequence reads: CASSPAGGQVNTEAFF. CDR3 bases: TGTGCCAGCAGCCCAGCGGGGGGGCAGGTGAACACTGAAGCTTTCTTT.

The chain recombines TRBV9 with TRBJ2-2; unclear D gene. Germline CDR1 SGDLS, CDR2 YYNGEE. Trimming removed 3 bases from V and 4 bases from J, with 1 base in between. This CDR3 region has 11 residues. This CDR3 is CASSATGELFF. The CDR3 DNA follows: TGTGCCAGCAGCGCCACCGGGGAGCTGTTTTTT.

The genes are TRBV7-9 and TRBJ2-7, with 7 bases aligning to TRBD1. This CDR3 comprises 13 residues. The V gene's germline CDR1 is SEHNR and CDR2 FQNEAQ (reference sequence). The V segment lost 6 bases and the J segment 4 bases; nucleotides outside the gene matches: 6. This chain's CDR3 is CASRSQGEYEQYF. CDR3 coding DNA: TGTGCCAGCAGAAGCCAGGGGGAGTACGAGCAGTACTTC.

The rearrangement joins TRBV29-1 to TRBJ1-5, with 7 bases identical to TRBD1. The CDR3 covers 14 residues. CDR1 and CDR2 (germline): SQVTM, ANQGSEA. The CDR3 nucleotides read TGCGTCGTTGCTGGTACAGGGGAAGGTGAGCCCCAGCATTTT. It translates to CVVAGTGEGEPQHF.

This rearrangement joins TRBV11-2 to TRBJ1-6, with no clear D. This CDR3 comprises 13 residues. Trimming took 5 bases from V and 11 from J, leaving 13 bases between them. Germline loops: CDR1 SGHAT, CDR2 FQNNGV. The CDR3 DNA is TGTGCCAGCAGCGAAGAAGAGTGGGCACCCCTCCACTTT. It yields the protein CASSEEEWAPLHF.

This sequence joins TRBV6-5 and TRBJ2-2, with TRBD2 matching over 7 bases. CDR1 is MNHEY and CDR2 is SVGAGI in the germline V gene. The CDR3 is 14 amino acids. V trimming: 0 bases; J trimming: 5 bases; junction bases outside the gene matches: 0. The CDR3 region is CASSYSGGTGELFF. CDR3 DNA: TGTGCCAGCAGTTACTCGGGGGGGACCGGGGAGCTGTTTTTT.

This clone was observed a single time. The chain uses TRBV27 and TRBJ1-2; D unclear. From germline, CDR1 is MNHEY and CDR2 SMNVEV (reference sequence). Trimming shortened V by 3 bases and J by 4 bases, and 9 bases separated the two germline ends. The CDR3 contains 13 residues. CDR3 amino acids: CASSLSPLYGYTF. CDR3 nucleotide sequence: TGTGCCAGCAGTTTGTCACCACTCTATGGCTACACCTTC.